The 18 T cell receptor beta chains below all came from one sample that was sequenced in a study of T cells in Graves' hyperthyroidism and ophthalmopathy. It was RNA transcripts that yielded the amplified TCR beta CDR3 regions. The study used the HTBI primer set for a first-round RT-PCR of the TCR CDR3. TCRdb processed the multiplex PCR reads anew with MiXCR; each CDR3 protein has one entry. The table lists hundreds of thousands of distinct CDR3 sequences, about 38% of them singletons. The sample taken for sequencing was blood. The receptors derive from a man between 18 and 29 years old with Graves' hyperthyroidism.

This clonotype was found many times. CDR3 loop: CASSLELSSPEAFF. DNA for the CDR3: TGTGCCAGCAGCTTAGAGCTCAGCTCCCCTGAAGCTTTCTTT. The V call is TRBV7-9, the J call TRBJ1-1, with D hard to call. The CDR3 has 14 residues. In germline, CDR1 is SEHNR, CDR2 FQNEAQ (reference sequence). The ends were cut back, 1 base at V and 6 bases at J, with 12 bases in the middle. Drawing the rest from reference TRBV7-9 and TRBJ1-1, the complete variable domain is DTGVSQNPRHKITKRGQNVTFRCDPISEHNRLYWYRQTLGQGPEFLTYFQNEAQLEKSRLLSDRFSAERPKGSFSTLEIQRTEQGDSAMYLCASSLELSSPEAFFGQGTRLTVV.

This clonotype has at least ten counts. This chain links TRBV9 with TRBJ1-1; possible D gene TRBD1, 5 bases. This CDR3 is 15 amino acids long. The V gene lost 3 bases and the J gene lost 3 bases, with 15 bases spanning the gap. Germline assignment: CDR1 SGDLS and CDR2 YYNGEE. The CDR3: CASSELRLGDTEAFF. The DNA of the CDR3 is TGTGCCAGCAGCGAACTCAGGTTGGGGGACACTGAAGCTTTCTTT.

This clonotype was seen only a few times. The chain carries TRBV20-1 and TRBJ2-5; D may be TRBD2 (5 bases). V lost 0 bases, J lost 2 bases, and 13 bases lay in between. Germline V gene sequence: CDR1 DFQATT, CDR2 SNEGSKA (reference sequence). The CDR3 runs 15 residues. CDR3 DNA: TGCAGTGCTAGAGATGGTCGGGAAACTCAAGAGACCCAGTACTTC. Amino acids: CSARDGRETQETQYF.

On this clonotype: This sequence may be a read error, since a much larger clone differs from it by one base. This chain uses TRBV19 with TRBJ1-5, with a weak D call TRBD1 (5 bases). This CDR3 spans 13 amino acids. CDR1 LNHDA and CDR2 SQIVND come from the germline V gene (reference sequence). V shed 6 bases and J shed 2 bases, with 8 bases lying between them. The DNA of the CDR3 is TGTGCCAGTAGCCCAGGGTGCAATCAGCCCCAGCATTTT. This encodes CASSPGCNQPQHF.

Concerning this clonotype: The junction and the germline gene differ at one end; a read error may be behind it. The gene calls are TRBV25-1 and TRBJ1-4; D remains ambiguous. The germline V gene has CDR1 MGHDK and CDR2 SYGVNS. The CDR3 is 13 amino acids. CDR3: CASRRGPNEELFF. The CDR3 DNA reads as TGTGCCAGCAGGCGTGGCCCAAATGAAGAACTGTTTTTT.

This clonotype was counted between two and nine times. The chain recombines TRBV5-1 with TRBJ2-7, with D perhaps being TRBD1 or TRBD2 (5 bases each). This CDR3 region has 15 residues. Germline V gives CDR1 SGHRS, CDR2 YFSETQ. Deletions cut 4 bases from V and 6 bases from J, with 20 bases between. DNA of the CDR3: TGCGCCAGCAGCCCGTCGGTCGGCAGGGCGGGCGAGCAGTACTTC. Its translation: CASSPSVGRAGEQYF.

DNA of the CDR3: TGTGCCAGCGGAAGAGGATCCGATCAGCCCCAGCATTTT. This gives the protein CASGRGSDQPQHF. The chain links TRBV6-2 or TRBV6-3 to TRBJ1-5, with D unresolved. The CDR3 is 13 residues long. Trimming took 8 bases from V and 5 from J, leaving 13 bases between them. Germline loops: CDR1 MNHEY, CDR2 SVGEGT.

This clonotype was seen a single time. The genes are TRBV19 and TRBJ2-2; the D gene is possibly TRBD1 (6 bases). Trimming cost V 7 bases and J 7 bases, with 22 bases left between them. CDR1 LNHDA and CDR2 SQIVND come from the germline V gene (reference sequence). The CDR3 totals 16 residues. This chain's CDR3 is CASTPPGAILSGELFF. CDR3 DNA sequence: TGTGCCAGTACCCCCCCAGGGGCCATCTTAAGCGGGGAGCTGTTTTTT.

In its sample, this clonotype was seen many times. The V call is TRBV15, the J call TRBJ1-1; the D gene is possibly TRBD1 (5 bases). This CDR3 is built from 14 residues. The ends were cut back, 3 bases at V and 3 bases at J, with 11 bases in the middle. In germline, CDR1 is LNHNV, CDR2 YYDKDF (reference sequence). CDR3 residues: CATSSRVADTEAFF. The CDR3 DNA is TGTGCCACCAGCAGCAGGGTGGCGGACACTGAAGCTTTCTTT.

This clonotype has ten or more counts. J is TRBJ2-5 and V is TRBV10-3; TRBD2 matches at 10 bases. CDR3 size: 15 residues. Trimming removed 2 bases from V and 6 bases from J; junction bases left unmatched: 6. Germline V gives CDR1 ENHRY, CDR2 SYGVKD. The CDR3 nucleotides read TGTGCCATCAGTGAGGGGGCTAGCGGGGGAAAGACCCAGTACTTC. It specifies CAISEGASGGKTQYF.

The rearrangement links TRBV12-3 or TRBV12-4 to TRBJ2-7; TRBD1 agrees at 7 bases. Trimming removed 5 bases from V and 6 bases from J; junction bases left unmatched: 7. CDR3 length: 13 amino acids. As DNA, the CDR3 is TGTGCCAGCAGTACCGGGACAGAGCGCGAGCAGTACTTC. Its protein product is CASSTGTEREQYF.

The J gene is TRBJ1-3, the V gene TRBV2; D perhaps matches TRBD1 (5 bases). This CDR3 has 15 residues. The germline CDR1 and CDR2 sequences are SNHLY and FYNNEI. V lost 8 bases to trimming and J lost 3 bases, with 17 bases between them. The CDR3 protein is CASLRDRHCGNTIYF. The DNA for the CDR3 is TGTGCCAGCCTCCGGGACCGCCATTGTGGAAACACCATATATTTT.

This clonotype was detected only once. The rearrangement uses TRBV15 and TRBJ1-4; D ambiguous. The V end lost 8 bases, the J end lost 6 bases, and 16 bases lay between the germline ends. Germline V gene data show CDR1 as LNHNV and CDR2 as YYDKDF (reference sequence). The CDR3 extends over 14 amino acids. The CDR3 protein is CATQWVAGDEKLFF. The CDR3 DNA follows: TGTGCCACCCAGTGGGTGGCAGGCGATGAAAAACTGTTTTTT.

This clonotype was counted at least ten times. The rearrangement joins TRBV9 to TRBJ1-1; a weak D match, TRBD1 (6 bases). The CDR3 consists of 14 residues. Trimming pared 2 bases from V and 1 base from J, leaving 9 bases between. The germline gives CDR1 SGDLS, CDR2 YYNGEE. The CDR3 nucleotides read TGTGCCAGCAGCGTCTTAGGGGGGAACACTGAAGCTTTCTTT. Its protein is CASSVLGGNTEAFF. Looking up the rest from reference TRBV9 and TRBJ1-1 gives the full variable domain: DSGVTQTPKHLITATGQRVTLRCSPRSGDLSVYWYQQSLDQGLQFLIQYYNGEERAKGNILERFSAQQFPDLHSELNLSSLELGDSALYFCASSVLGGNTEAFFGQGTRLTVV.

The J gene is TRBJ2-5, the V gene TRBV7-2, with 10 nucleotides matching TRBD2. The V segment lost 5 bases and the J segment 6 bases; nucleotides outside the gene matches: 6. This CDR3 has 14 amino acids. Germline loops: CDR1 SGHTA, CDR2 FQGNSA. CDR3: CASSQELAGKTQYF. The CDR3 DNA is TGTGCCAGCAGCCAAGAACTAGCGGGGAAGACCCAGTACTTC. The entire variable domain, with the rest obtained from reference TRBV7-2 and TRBJ2-5, is as follows: GAGVSQSPSNKVTEKGKDVELRCDPISGHTALYWYRQSLGQGLEFLIYFQGNSAPDKSGLPSDRFSAERTGGSVSTLTIQRTQQEDSAVYLCASSQELAGKTQYFGPGTRLLVL.

This clonotype was observed at least ten times. The V and J genes are TRBV12-3 or TRBV12-4 and TRBJ1-2; D unresolved. This CDR3 comprises 13 residues. V shed 4 bases and J shed 3 bases, with 9 bases lying between them. CDR3: CASSSKRYYGYTF. For the CDR3, the DNA is TGTGCCAGCAGTTCAAAGCGGTACTATGGCTACACCTTC.

This clonotype was counted ten times or more. J is TRBJ2-7 and V is TRBV10-3; a weak D match, TRBD1 (6 bases). The CDR3 is 13 amino acids. The germline V gene has CDR1 ENHRY and CDR2 SYGVKD. The V end was cut by 2 bases, the J end by 4 bases, with 9 bases between. The CDR3 nucleotides read TGTGCCATCAGTGAGCCACAGGGATACGAGCAGTACTTC. This sequence encodes CAISEPQGYEQYF.

Comment on this clonotype: A much more abundant neighbour one base away suggests this may be a read error. V and J are TRBV9 and TRBJ1-2, with D possibly matching TRBD1 (5 bases). Germline values: CDR1 SGDLS, CDR2 YYNGEE. The CDR3 extends over 15 amino acids. V was trimmed by 3 bases and J by 4 bases, leaving 16 bases between them. DNA for the CDR3: TGTGCCAGCAGCGCGAGAGAGGGACGGAGCTATGGCTACACCTTC. This gives the protein CASSAREGRSYGYTF.